The present T cell receptor (beta chain) was sequenced within a study of blood T cells in healthy people across ages. General study points: Diversity of TCR beta correlated strongly with naive T cell percentage.

V was trimmed by 5 bases and J by 7 bases, leaving 19 bases between them. This CDR3 has 14 residues. In germline, CDR1 is DFQATT, CDR2 SNEGSKA (reference sequence). Drawn from each donor were roughly 10 milliliters of peripheral blood. Many counts were recorded for this clonotype. Its specificity is unknown. Next came a second PCR, run for roughly 6 to 11 cycles, which used a sample-barcoded 5' primer along with a J-beta primer mix. Through a template-switch adaptor with 12 random nucleotides, each cDNA molecule received a tag. TCRdb itself ran the 5' RACE reads through MiXCR, one entry per CDR3 protein. The data hold 630,000 or so distinct CDR3 sequences, with less than 40% observed a single time.

Sequenced: blood. This TCR was sampled from a woman older than 75 in good health. The chain has TRBV20-1 and TRBJ2-3; D is unclear. The CDR3 spells CSALTTAGSYTQYF. CDR3 DNA: TGCAGTGCTCTCACGACCGCCGGCTCATATACGCAGTATTTT.